The 22 T cell receptor beta chains reported below all come from one sample, sequenced in a study of Graves' ophthalmopathy and Graves' hyperthyroidism. RNA transcripts provided the template for amplifying TCR beta CDR3 regions. First-round RT-PCR relied on HTBI primers, and a second-round multiplex PCR came next. One entry per CDR3 protein results from TCRdb running MiXCR on the multiplex PCR reads. The sample records around 590,000 distinct CDR3 sequences, approximately 37% being singletons. Sample: peripheral blood or thyroid tissue (not recorded which). The receptor source for this set is an adult man with Graves' hyperthyroidism.

The sample holds many counts of this clonotype. The J gene is TRBJ1-1, the V gene TRBV15; D perhaps matches TRBD1 (5 bases). The germline V gene has CDR1 LNHNV and CDR2 YYDKDF (reference sequence). The CDR3 has 13 amino acids. Trimming left V 0 bases short and J 3 bases short, with 5 bases between. The CDR3 is CATSRDRDTEAFF. The CDR3 DNA reads as TGTGCCACCAGCAGAGACAGGGACACTGAAGCTTTCTTT.

This clonotype was counted at least ten times. The chain combines TRBV7-9 with TRBJ1-5; tentatively, D is TRBD1 (6 bases). CDR1 and CDR2 (germline): SEHNR, FQNEAQ (reference sequence). V was pared by 0 bases and J by 9 bases, with 6 bases between. The CDR3 covers 12 residues. CDR3 sequence: CASSLATGPQHF. The CDR3 DNA reads as TGTGCCAGCAGCTTAGCGACAGGGCCCCAGCATTTT.

The table lists this clonotype with many counts. V usage is TRBV10-1 and J usage is TRBJ1-5; D might be TRBD1 (5 bases). This CDR3 comprises 15 residues. Germline CDR1 is WNHNN and CDR2 is SYGVQD (reference sequence). V was trimmed by 5 bases and J by 0 bases, leaving 11 bases between them. In DNA, the CDR3 is TGCGCCAGCAGTTGGCGCCAGGGTAGCAATCAGCCCCAGCATTTT. This encodes CASSWRQGSNQPQHF.

As to this clonotype: The junction and the germline gene differ at one end; a read error may be behind it. The rearrangement uses TRBV5-1 and TRBJ2-2; 13 bases fit TRBD2. The CDR3 length is 16 residues. Germline V lookup: CDR1 SGHRS, CDR2 YFSETQ. The CDR3 DNA reads TGTGCCAGCAGCCTCCGGACTAGCGGGGGCACCGGGGAGCTGTTTTTT. This translates into CASSLRTSGGTGELFF.

This clonotype was counted many times. The DNA for the CDR3 is TGTGCCAGCAGGCATGACAGTGAAGCTTTCTTT. It yields the protein CASRHDSEAFF. The chain joins TRBV7-8 to TRBJ1-1, with D possibly matching TRBD1 (5 bases). Trimming took off 6 bases at V and 7 bases at J, with 9 bases between the two ends. Germline CDR1 reads SGHVS; CDR2 reads FQNEAQ. The CDR3 spans 11 residues. Full variable domain (outside the CDR3, taken from reference TRBV7-8 and TRBJ1-1): GAGVSQSPRYKVAKRGQDVALRCDPISGHVSLFWYQQALGQGPEFLTYFQNEAQLDKSGLPSDRFFAERPEGSVSTLKIQRTQQEDSAVYLCASRHDSEAFFGQGTRLTVV.

This clonotype has more than one count but fewer than ten. In DNA form, the CDR3 reads TGTGCCAGCAGCTTAAAGTTGGGACAGGGGAACACCGGGGAGCTGTTTTTT. It encodes CASSLKLGQGNTGELFF. The chain has TRBV11-1 and TRBJ2-2; 9 bases align to TRBD1. CDR3 length: 17 residues. The junction had 5 bases not matched to a gene; V was cut back by 2 bases and J by 1 base. Germline V gives CDR1 SGHAT, CDR2 FQDESV (reference sequence).

The chain carries TRBV5-4 and TRBJ1-5, with D possibly matching TRBD1 (5 bases). The germline V and J ends were trimmed by 4 bases and 6 bases, with 17 bases remaining between them. Looked up from germline, CDR1 is SGHNT and CDR2 is YYREEE (reference sequence). The CDR3 is 15 residues long. The CDR3 nucleotides are TGTGCCAGCAGCCCCGGGACCGGGATGGGTCAGCCCCAGCATTTT. This gives the protein CASSPGTGMGQPQHF. Variable domain in full (rest from reference TRBV5-4 and TRBJ1-5): ETGVTQSPTHLIKTRGQQVTLRCSSQSGHNTVSWYQQALGQGPQFIFQYYREEENGRGNFPPRFSGLQFPNYSSELNVNALELDDSALYLCASSPGTGMGQPQHFGDGTRLSIL.

This clonotype appeared many times. The chain couples TRBV2 to TRBJ2-7; D unclear. The germline CDR1 and CDR2 sequences are SNHLY and FYNNEI. V was pared by 6 bases and J by 1 base, with 10 bases between. CDR3 length: 13 amino acids. CDR3 DNA sequence: TGTGCCAGCAGCCAAGACATTTCCTACGAGCAGTACTTC. This sequence encodes CASSQDISYEQYF.

This clonotype has a handful of counts. This clone may be a read error of a much larger clone one base away. The chain joins TRBV29-1 to TRBJ2-7; D unclear. Germline V gene sequence: CDR1 SQVTM, CDR2 ANQGSEA. This CDR3 is 12 amino acids long. CDR3 bases: TGCAGCGTTGGACGGATCTCCTGCGAGCAGTACTTC. Encoded protein: CSVGRISCEQYF.

This clonotype has a handful of counts. The genes are TRBV7-6 and TRBJ2-7; D uncertain. The DNA end lines up better with TRBJ2-1; the J call may be wrong. The CDR3 is 15 amino acids. Germline V CDR1 and CDR2: SGHVS, FNYEAQ. The CDR3 nucleotides read TGTGCCAGCAGTTTATACATGGTATCCTACAATGAGCAGTTCTTC. Translating it yields CASSLYMVSYNEQFF.

In its sample, this clonotype was seen many times. This chain joins TRBV7-9 and TRBJ2-7; D unclear. V gave up 5 bases and J gave up 4 bases, with 12 bases separating them. There are 13 residues in the CDR3. Germline V gene lookup returns CDR1 SEHNR and CDR2 FQNEAQ (reference sequence). The CDR3 protein is CASSPRGWYEQYF. DNA of the CDR3: TGTGCCAGCAGCCCGAGAGGTTGGTACGAGCAGTACTTC.

Many counts were recorded for this clonotype. This chain links TRBV20-1 with TRBJ2-7; D possibly corresponds to TRBD1 (6 bases). Deletions cut 6 bases from V and 0 bases from J, with 15 bases between. Per the germline V gene, CDR1 is DFQATT and CDR2 is SNEGSKA (reference sequence). CDR3 length: 14 residues. The CDR3 spells CSANRAISSYEQYF. In nucleotides, the CDR3 is TGCAGTGCAAACAGGGCGATTAGCTCCTACGAGCAGTACTTC.

This clonotype was picked up one time. This chain joins TRBV7-9 and TRBJ2-7, with 7 positions matching TRBD1. Losses at the gene ends were 6 bases for V and 2 bases for J; bases not matched to a gene: 10. The germline V gene has CDR1 SEHNR and CDR2 FQNEAQ (reference sequence). The CDR3 runs 15 residues. CDR3 region: CASRVQDRTPYEQYF. In DNA, the CDR3 is TGTGCCAGCAGAGTACAGGACAGGACCCCCTACGAGCAGTACTTC.

For this clonotype: Being one base from a much bigger clone, this may be a read error. The gene calls are TRBV7-2 and TRBJ1-2, with a possible D match to TRBD1 (5 bases). The CDR3 length is 13 residues. The V end was cut by 6 bases, the J end by 3 bases, with 11 bases between. Germline loops: CDR1 SGHTA, CDR2 FQGNSA. The CDR3 here is CASRRGLYYGYTF. The CDR3 DNA reads TGTGCCAGCAGGCGGGGACTTTACTATGGCTACACCTTC.

The sample holds many counts of this clonotype. The V gene is TRBV6-1, the J gene TRBJ1-5; D gene unclear. Between the trimmed V and J ends, which lost 7 bases and 4 bases, there was a span of 8 bases. This CDR3 region has 12 residues. CDR1 is MNHNS and CDR2 is SASEGT in the germline V gene. The CDR3, as DNA: TGTGCCAGCACTCAAGGTAATCAGCCCCAGCATTTT. This codes for CASTQGNQPQHF.

V is TRBV6-1 and J is TRBJ1-1; 8 nucleotides align to TRBD1. Germline V gives CDR1 MNHNS, CDR2 SASEGT. V shed 8 bases, J shed 3 bases, and the junction held 11 bases outside the gene matches. This CDR3 has 15 amino acids. The CDR3 sequence: CASLWYRGAYTEAFF. The CDR3 nucleotides read TGTGCCAGCCTCTGGTACAGGGGGGCCTACACTGAAGCTTTCTTT.

The genes are TRBV6-1 and TRBJ2-7; perhaps TRBD2 as D (6 bases). V lost 5 bases to trimming and J lost 2 bases, with 13 bases between them. The CDR3 extends over 14 amino acids. Germline-derived CDR1 and CDR2 are MNHNS and SASEGT. CDR3 DNA sequence: TGTGCCAGCAGTCAAGAAGGGAGGACCTACGAGCAGTACTTC. Protein product: CASSQEGRTYEQYF.

This chain links TRBV7-9 with TRBJ2-5, with D uncertain. This CDR3 spans 15 amino acids. Germline assignment: CDR1 SEHNR and CDR2 FQNEAQ (reference sequence). V gave up 2 bases and J gave up 0 bases, with 10 bases separating them. CDR3 sequence (DNA): TGTGCCAGCAGCTTAAAAGGAGTGAACCAAGAGACCCAGTACTTC. It codes for CASSLKGVNQETQYF.

This clonotype was seen a handful of times. This chain links TRBV7-3 with TRBJ2-1; 7 nucleotides align to TRBD2. The trim removed 5 bases at V and 2 bases at J, leaving 9 bases unmatched. This CDR3 is 16 amino acids long. Germline loops: CDR1 SGHTA, CDR2 FQGTGA. The CDR3 loop reads CASSHRSGAAYNEQFF. The CDR3 nucleotides are TGTGCCAGCAGCCATCGCAGCGGGGCCGCCTACAATGAGCAGTTCTTC. The full variable domain, its missing parts supplied by reference TRBV7-3 and TRBJ2-1, is GAGVSQTPSNKVTEKGKYVELRCDPISGHTALYWYRQSLGQGPEFLIYFQGTGAADDSGLPNDRFFAVRPEGSVSTLKIQRTERGDSAVYLCASSHRSGAAYNEQFFGPGTRLTVL.

This clonotype was counted only a few times. The chain carries TRBV20-1 and TRBJ1-1; weak D call: TRBD1 (5 bases). V was clipped by 5 bases and J by 0 bases, with 16 bases between them. Germline CDR1 reads DFQATT; CDR2 reads SNEGSKA (reference sequence). The CDR3 spans 15 residues. The chain's CDR3 is CSAYTAGQLNTEAFF. The CDR3 nucleotides read TGCAGTGCTTACACGGCGGGGCAGCTGAACACTGAAGCTTTCTTT.

This clonotype was observed at least ten times. The gene calls are TRBV7-2 and TRBJ1-5; D call uncertain. Germline CDR1 SGHTA, CDR2 FQGNSA. The CDR3 extends over 15 amino acids. The V gene lost 2 bases and the J gene lost 2 bases, with 10 bases spanning the gap. This CDR3 reads CASSLSGFGNQPQHF. Here the CDR3 DNA reads TGTGCCAGCAGCTTATCGGGGTTTGGCAATCAGCCCCAGCATTTT.

This chain joins TRBV7-2 and TRBJ2-5; tentative D call: TRBD2 (6 bases). V was trimmed by 5 bases and J by 5 bases, leaving 15 bases between them. The CDR3 totals 14 residues. Looked up from germline, CDR1 is SGHTA and CDR2 is FQGNSA. The CDR3 nucleotides are TGTGCCAGCAGCCCCCGGCGGGAAGATGAGACCCAGTACTTC. Amino acid sequence: CASSPRREDETQYF.